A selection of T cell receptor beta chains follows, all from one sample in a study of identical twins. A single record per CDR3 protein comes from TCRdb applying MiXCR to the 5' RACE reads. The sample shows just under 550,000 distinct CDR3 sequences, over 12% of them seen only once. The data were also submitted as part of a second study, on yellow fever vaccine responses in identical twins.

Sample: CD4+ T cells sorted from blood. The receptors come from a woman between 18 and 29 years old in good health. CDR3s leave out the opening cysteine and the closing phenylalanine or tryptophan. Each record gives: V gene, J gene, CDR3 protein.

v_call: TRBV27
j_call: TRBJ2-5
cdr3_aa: ASSLFGRVQETQY

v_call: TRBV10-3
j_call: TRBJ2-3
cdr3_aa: AIRREGSTDTQY

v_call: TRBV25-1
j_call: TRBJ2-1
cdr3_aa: ASSDRGGEQF

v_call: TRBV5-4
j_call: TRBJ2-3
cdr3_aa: ASSPVTGGADTQY

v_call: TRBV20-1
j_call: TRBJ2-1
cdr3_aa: SAKNPGTGDGEQF

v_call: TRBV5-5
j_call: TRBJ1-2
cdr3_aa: ASSSGGSSGYT

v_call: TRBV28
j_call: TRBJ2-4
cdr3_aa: ASGYRDRAKNIQY

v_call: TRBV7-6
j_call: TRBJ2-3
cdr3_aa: ASSPSGSSTDTQY

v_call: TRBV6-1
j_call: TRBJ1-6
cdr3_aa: ASSEVLGQNSPLH

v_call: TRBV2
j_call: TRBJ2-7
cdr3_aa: ASREPGLVQ

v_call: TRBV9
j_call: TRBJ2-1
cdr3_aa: ASSGLSGRAGNEQF

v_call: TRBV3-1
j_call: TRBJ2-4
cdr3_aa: ASSQVGASQIAKNIQY

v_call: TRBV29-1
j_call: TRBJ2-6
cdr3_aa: SVPSGLGANVLT

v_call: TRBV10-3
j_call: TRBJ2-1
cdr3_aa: AIGGRRTAYNEQF

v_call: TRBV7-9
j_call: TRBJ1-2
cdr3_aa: ASSFQNRVNYGYT

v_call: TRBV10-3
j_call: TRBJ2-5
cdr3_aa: AISDYRRGETQY

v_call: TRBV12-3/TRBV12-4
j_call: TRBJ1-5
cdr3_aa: ASSGQQNQPQH

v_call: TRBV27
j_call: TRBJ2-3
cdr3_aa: ASSLFTASTDTQY

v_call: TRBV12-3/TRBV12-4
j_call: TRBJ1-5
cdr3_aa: ASSFGGKGDQPQH

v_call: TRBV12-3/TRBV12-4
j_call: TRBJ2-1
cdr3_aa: ASSLKTSPLYNEQF

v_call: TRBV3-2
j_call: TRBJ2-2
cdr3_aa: ASYPSGVSMSGELF

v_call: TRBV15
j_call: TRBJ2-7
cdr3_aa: ATSRDAQQSSYEQY

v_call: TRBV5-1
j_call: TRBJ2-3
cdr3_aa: ASSFTPGQGVDTQY

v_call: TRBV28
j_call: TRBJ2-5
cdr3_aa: ASSSHQQETQY

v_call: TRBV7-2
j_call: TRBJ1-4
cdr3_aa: ASSFGRVNEKLF

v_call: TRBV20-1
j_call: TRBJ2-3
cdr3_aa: SARDRVPDTQY

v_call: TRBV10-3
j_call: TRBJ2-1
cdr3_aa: AISEASTEQF

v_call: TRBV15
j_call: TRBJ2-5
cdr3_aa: ATSGGDFQETQY

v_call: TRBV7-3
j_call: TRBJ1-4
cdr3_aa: ASSSGLGEKLF

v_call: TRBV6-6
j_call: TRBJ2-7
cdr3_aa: ASRTQNQYEQY

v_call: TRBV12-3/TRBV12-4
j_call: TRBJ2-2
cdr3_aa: ASRTGGQTGELF

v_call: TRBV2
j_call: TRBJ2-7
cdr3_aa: AGRRAYEQY

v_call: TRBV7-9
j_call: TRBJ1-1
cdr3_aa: ASAMNTEAF

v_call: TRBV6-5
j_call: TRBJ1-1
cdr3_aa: ASSYSSGVGTEAF

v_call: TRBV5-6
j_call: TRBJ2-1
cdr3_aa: ASSSTSRDNEQF

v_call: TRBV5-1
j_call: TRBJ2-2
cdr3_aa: ASSLEMTGELF

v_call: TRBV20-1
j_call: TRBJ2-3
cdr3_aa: SGGGTSTDTQY

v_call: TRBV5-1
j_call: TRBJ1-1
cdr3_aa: ASSSGGRGGTEAF

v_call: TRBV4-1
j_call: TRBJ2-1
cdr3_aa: ASSQAEMTSGYNEQF

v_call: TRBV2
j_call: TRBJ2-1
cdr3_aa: ASSAGNEQF

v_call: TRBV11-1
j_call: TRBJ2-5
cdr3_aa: ASSLTGAAGAQQETQY

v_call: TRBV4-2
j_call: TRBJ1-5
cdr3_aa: ASSPWTLSGNQPQH

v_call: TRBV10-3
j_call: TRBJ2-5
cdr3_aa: AISVGADQETQY

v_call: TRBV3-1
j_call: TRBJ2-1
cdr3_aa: ASSPRQNGEQF

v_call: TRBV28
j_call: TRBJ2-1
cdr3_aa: ASAKRAPWTGEYNEQF

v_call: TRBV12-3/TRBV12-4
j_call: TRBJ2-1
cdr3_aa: ASSFPGRYNEQF

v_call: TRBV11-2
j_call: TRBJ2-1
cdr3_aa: ASSHGGSYNEQF

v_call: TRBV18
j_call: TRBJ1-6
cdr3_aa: ASSPSGGLNSPLH

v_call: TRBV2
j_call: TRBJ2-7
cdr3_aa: ASRLAGAAYEQY

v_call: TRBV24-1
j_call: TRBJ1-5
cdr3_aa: ATKAGTGDNQPQH

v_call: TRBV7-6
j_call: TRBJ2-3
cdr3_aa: ASSPQTRSTDTQY

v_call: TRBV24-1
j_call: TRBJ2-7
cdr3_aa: ATSDSKPGSASYEQY

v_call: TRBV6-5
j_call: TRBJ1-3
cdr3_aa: ASSYTPPRTGNTIY

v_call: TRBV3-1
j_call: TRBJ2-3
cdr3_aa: ASSQVGLGTQY

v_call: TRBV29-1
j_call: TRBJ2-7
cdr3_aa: SVAGLPGRGYEQY

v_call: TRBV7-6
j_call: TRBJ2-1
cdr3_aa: ASTLKEGPAEQF

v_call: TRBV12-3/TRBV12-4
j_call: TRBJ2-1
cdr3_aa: ASSLAPNEQF

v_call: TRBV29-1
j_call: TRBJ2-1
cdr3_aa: SVEDSGGFLNEQF

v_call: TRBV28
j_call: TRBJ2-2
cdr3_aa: ASSYTRSGPREGLF